This T cell receptor (beta chain) emerged from a study of shared clonotypes between healthy human individuals (dated by TCRdb to 2018 to 2021). Regarding the research as a whole: A few men and a couple of women, aged 18 to 49 years, made up the cohort. To estimate repertoire size and how much clonotypes are shared between individuals, the study performed deep sequencing of blood TCR repertoires from roughly five healthy adults. To increase sequencing depth and limit assay-specific biases, different laboratories used diverse techniques to prepare libraries and sequence TCR repertoires. Between about 0.85 and 8.9 billion PBMCs per donor were obtained by leukapheresis. Per donor, three plates each were used for CD4 naive and CD4 memory, two for CD8 naive, and one for CD8 memory. The study at large found these results: Because the study included a small number of donors, the genetic and exposure-history diversity represented was limited. Even with the large sequencing depth, rarefaction of the sorted-subset datasets indicated that sequencing was incomplete. Across a handful of donors, roughly 5.1% of naive CD4, roughly 3.8% of naive CD8, 2% to 2.5% of memory CD4, and about 0.4% of memory CD8 clonotypes were shared. Higher generation probabilities were observed for clonotypes shared by all four sorted-subset donors than for non-shared clonotypes. Naive subsets generally had larger estimated clonotype richness than memory subsets. Pairwise subsampling led to the expectation that sequencing depth would affect the degree of clonotype sharing among donors. Sampling was limited to blood, and TCR repertoires in tissue likely differ from TCR repertoires in blood.

Sequences SGHRS (CDR1) and YFSETQ (CDR2) are obtained from the germline V gene. The CDR3 numbers 16 residues from cysteine through phenylalanine. Only the CDR3 region is kept as DNA, spanning 48 bases read in frame from base 1. V is shortened by 0 bases, J by 3 bases, and the region joining them spans 13 bases. TCR CDR3 regions were amplified from genomic DNA by multiplex PCR using the deep immunoSEQ assay. Extracted genomic DNA from each cell subset was spread evenly across all wells of several immunoSEQ 96-well plates, with each plate serving as a replicate. For sorted subsets, each replicate PCR was loaded with approximately 190 ng genomic DNA, equivalent to about 30,000 T cell genomes. Purified libraries were quantified with a Qubit 3.0 fluorometer, sized on a Bioanalyzer 2100, and re-quantified with the KAPA Library Quantification kit. A separate single-read 150-cycle Illumina NextSeq 550 flow cell was used to sequence each immunoSEQ 96-well plate. Concerning the study's data processing: Because the immunoSEQ output included only junctional sequences and no quality scores, the filtering could not be the same as the filtering used for full-length reads. Sequences were annotated with PyIR, a Python wrapper for IgBLAST v1.9, and V/J genes and CDR3 were assigned using IMGT germline references. Any read was removed if the V/J assignment was weak (E-value above 1e-6), the CDR3 was missing, or the read contained stop codons, out-of-frame junctions, or ambiguous translated residues. V3J clonotypes were defined as sequences sharing an identical inferred V gene, J gene, and CDR3 amino acid sequence. Percentage overlap between repertoires was computed as shared unique clonotypes divided by the size of the smaller repertoire. Richness of each repertoire was evaluated using RTK rarefaction, the Chao1 estimator, and Recon v2.1 estimates of unobserved clonotypes. Generation probabilities were computed with OLGA for all TCRbeta clonotypes obtained by the gDNA method from several donors. Not all clones reach the TCRdb copy of this immuneACCESS table, which keeps in-frame sequences only. Checked studies attribute under half of the gap to unresolved V genes and leave the rest unexplained. V and J calls and clone size are given by that table; D and trimming were obtained from the DNA. The sample records about 2.3 million clones, 93% of which are singletons. The ten largest clones add up to 0.39% of the sample.

Remarks on this clone: The clone's antigen remains unknown. No much larger clonotype is one base removed from it; base qualities were not supplied.

The donors were healthy, HIV-negative adults who had no recently reported acute infections or vaccinations. All donors were Caucasian adults living in Nashville, Tennessee, USA. CD4+ T cells were enriched through magnetic negative selection, after which naive cells were positively selected on CD45RA and the remaining negative fraction served as the memory subset. After blood collection by leukapheresis, PBMCs were isolated using Ficoll-Histopaque density gradient centrifugation and then cryopreserved in the vapor phase of liquid nitrogen. Purity and quantity of every magnetically sorted T cell population were checked by analytical flow cytometry. Each sorted fraction had its genomic DNA isolated and then quantified by UV absorbance on a Nanodrop 2000c.

The sequence is built from TRBV5-1 and TRBJ2-1; TRBD2 is a possible D gene, resting on 5 matching bases. The TCR was taken from a man younger than 35 in good health. Some clones in this sample may be carry-over from other donors' samples. Sequencing used naive CD4+ T cells from PBMCs. What this sample's cell subset or site label stands for: CD45RA+ positively selected. The CDR3 is CASSLGPAENYNEQFF. In nucleotides, the sequence is TGCGCCAGCAGCTTGGGCCCAGCGGAAAACTACAATGAGCAGTTCTTC.